Below are 15 T cell receptor beta chains sequenced from a single sample in a study of cytomegalovirus exposure and HLA in healthy donors. Produced via immunoSEQ multiplex PCR; TCRdb's table is partial and in-frame only. The table shows 190,000 or so clones, with approximately 83% occurring only once. Sequenced sample: PBMCs. Source of these receptors: a woman aged 18 to 35 in good health and CMV-seropositive.

This chain connects TRBV27 to TRBJ2-1; D unclear. Trimming left V 7 bases short and J 8 bases short, with 9 bases between. CDR1 and CDR2 from the germline V gene are MNHEY and SMNVEV (reference sequence). This CDR3 contains 11 residues. In nucleotides, the CDR3 is TGTGCCAGCAAAACAAGATATGAGCAGTTCTTC. Protein product: CASKTRYEQFF.

This clone was counted between two and nine times. The chain carries TRBV13 and TRBJ1-2, with D unresolved. Trimming left V 7 bases short and J 3 bases short, with 18 bases between. The V gene's germline CDR1 is PRHDT and CDR2 FYEKMQ (reference sequence). The CDR3 extends over 15 amino acids. DNA of the CDR3: TGTGCCAGCATGAGGTACGGGGAAGCTGACTATGGCTACACCTTC. Amino acid sequence: CASMRYGEADYGYTF. The full variable domain, completed using reference TRBV13 and TRBJ1-2, is AAGVIQSPRHLIKEKRETATLKCYPIPRHDTVYWYQQGPGQDPQFLISFYEKMQSDKGSIPDRFSAQQFSDYHSELNMSSLELGDSALYFCASMRYGEADYGYTFGSGTRLTVV.

The V gene is TRBV2, the J gene TRBJ1-1; TRBD1 might be the D (5 bases). The germline gives CDR1 SNHLY, CDR2 FYNNEI. V was pared by 4 bases and J by 0 bases, with 9 bases between. CDR3 length: 14 amino acids. The CDR3: CASSVKGMNTEAFF. In nucleotides, the CDR3 is TGTGCCAGCAGTGTAAAGGGGATGAACACTGAAGCTTTCTTT.

The chain recombines TRBV29-1 with TRBJ1-3; D is unresolved. Germline CDR1 reads SQVTM; CDR2 reads ANQGSEA. CDR3 length equals 11 residues. V lost 8 bases and J lost 1, with 6 bases in between. The CDR3 DNA sequence: TGCAGCCTAAGATCTGGAAACACCATATATTTT. It yields the protein CSLRSGNTIYF. Based on the CDR3 plus reference TRBV29-1 and TRBJ1-3, the full variable domain is SAVISQKPSRDICQRGTSLTIQCQVDSQVTMMFWYRQQPGQSLTLIATANQGSEATYESGFVIDKFPISRPNLTFSTLTVSNMSPEDSSIYLCSLRSGNTIYFGEGSWLTVV.

In its sample, this clone was seen many times. CDR3 DNA: TGTGCCAGCGGGCGGGACAGGGTCAGCTCTGGGGCCAACGTCCTGACTTTC. It is translated as CASGRDRVSSGANVLTF. The rearrangement joins TRBV11-2 to TRBJ2-6; 9 bases map to TRBD1. Unmatched junction bases numbered 8, after V lost 8 bases and J lost 0 bases. Germline lookup yields CDR1 SGHAT and CDR2 FQNNGV. This CDR3 has 17 residues.

This clone has a handful of counts. This chain joins TRBV7-9 and TRBJ1-2; D is perhaps TRBD1 (6 bases). This CDR3 is 15 amino acids long. Germline-derived CDR1 and CDR2 are SEHNR and FQNEAQ (reference sequence). V lost 3 bases, J lost 4 bases, and 15 bases lay in between. CDR3 coding DNA: TGTGCCAGCAGCTTTGAGGGGGATTGGAGCTATGGCTACACCTTC. Translated, it gives CASSFEGDWSYGYTF.

This chain links TRBV5-1 with TRBJ1-5; 8 bases map to TRBD1. Unmatched junction bases numbered 11, after V lost 4 bases and J lost 2 bases. The CDR3 has 17 amino acids. The germline CDR1 and CDR2 sequences are SGHRS and YFSETQ. The CDR3 DNA reads TGCGCCAGCAGCACGGCTAAGGACAGGGATGGCAATCAGCCCCAGCATTTT. Its translation: CASSTAKDRDGNQPQHF.

The gene calls are TRBV4-2 and TRBJ2-3; TRBD2 might be the D (5 bases). The V gene lost 2 bases and the J gene lost 4 bases, with 16 bases spanning the gap. The CDR3 is 16 amino acids. Per germline, CDR1 LGHNA and CDR2 YNFKEQ. The DNA of the CDR3 is TGTGCCAGCAGCCAACGGACTCAATTTCTCGCAGATACGCAGTATTTT. Amino acids: CASSQRTQFLADTQYF.

The chain recombines TRBV10-3 with TRBJ2-7; 12 nucleotides line up with TRBD2. V trimming: 6 bases; J trimming: 3 bases; junction bases outside the gene matches: 3. Germline V gene data show CDR1 as ENHRY and CDR2 as SYGVKD. The CDR3 covers 14 residues. The CDR3 loop is CAISETSGGYEQYF. CDR3 nucleotides: TGTGCCATCAGCGAGACTAGCGGGGGCTACGAGCAGTACTTC.

V is TRBV7-9 and J is TRBJ1-2, with unresolved D. V lost 5 bases and J lost 4, with 8 bases in between. The germline V gene encodes CDR1 SEHNR and CDR2 FQNEAQ (reference sequence). This CDR3 is 12 amino acids long. The CDR3 region is CASSPTGYGYTF. The CDR3 DNA reads as TGTGCCAGCAGCCCCACGGGCTATGGCTACACCTTC. The full variable domain, rest sourced from reference TRBV7-9 and TRBJ1-2, is DTGVSQNPRHKITKRGQNVTFRCDPISEHNRLYWYRQTLGQGPEFLTYFQNEAQLEKSRLLSDRFSAERPKGSFSTLEIQRTEQGDSAMYLCASSPTGYGYTFGSGTRLTVV.

V gene TRBV6-5 combines with J gene TRBJ2-7; 14 nucleotides align to TRBD2. V was clipped by 5 bases and J by 3 bases; unmatched bases: 3. CDR1 and CDR2 (germline): MNHEY, SVGAGI. The CDR3 runs to 15 residues. The CDR3 DNA reads TGTGCCAGCAGTCGGACTAGCGGGGGGCACTACGAGCAGTACTTC. It encodes CASSRTSGGHYEQYF.

This sequence joins TRBV6-4 and TRBJ2-1; 7 nucleotides line up with TRBD2. Losses at the gene ends were 4 bases for V and 2 bases for J; bases not matched to a gene: 2. This CDR3 has 14 residues. Germline V lookup: CDR1 MRHNA, CDR2 SNTAGT. The CDR3 is CASSGGGAYNEQFF. Written as DNA, the CDR3 is TGTGCCAGCAGTGGTGGGGGGGCCTACAATGAGCAGTTCTTC.

The V gene is TRBV5-1, the J gene TRBJ2-3; D call uncertain. The CDR3 totals 14 residues. The germline CDR1 and CDR2 sequences are SGHRS and YFSETQ. V lost 9 bases to trimming and J lost 0 bases, with 14 bases between them. As DNA, the CDR3 is TGCGCCACTGGAGACGGTGCTAGCACAGATACGCAGTATTTT. This gives the protein CATGDGASTDTQYF.

The J gene is TRBJ1-2, the V gene TRBV4-2, with 8 bases lining up with TRBD1. Germline V lookup: CDR1 LGHNA, CDR2 YNFKEQ. V lost 4 bases, J lost 7 bases, and 8 bases stayed unmatched. This CDR3 has 14 amino acids. The CDR3 bases are TGTGCCAGCAGCCTGGACAGGGCCGAGATTGGCTACACCTTC. This encodes CASSLDRAEIGYTF.

The rearrangement links TRBV2 to TRBJ2-1; 8 bases match TRBD2. Germline assignment: CDR1 SNHLY and CDR2 FYNNEI. This CDR3 contains 16 residues. V shed 3 bases and J 2 bases; nucleotides not matched to a gene: 6. CDR3 nucleotide sequence: TGTGCCAGCAGTGATGGGTCGGGGGGGCCCTACAATGAGCAGTTCTTC. As protein: CASSDGSGGPYNEQFF.